The 8 T cell receptor beta chains given below trace back to one sample, sequenced in a study of OX40 agonist ivuxolimab in advanced cancers. This table comes from immunoSEQ multiplex PCR, and its TCRdb copy is limited to in-frame clones, with some not included. The sample has tens of thousands of clones, over 75% seen once. The material was CD4+ or CD8+ T cells sorted from blood, obtained in a trial of the OX40 agonist ivuxolimab. The receptors were sampled from an adult with an advanced solid tumor such as melanoma, head and neck, liver or kidney cancer.

The V and J genes are TRBV7-9 and TRBJ2-2; TRBD1 is a possible D gene (6 bases). The CDR3 extends over 14 amino acids. Trimming left V 5 bases short and J 5 bases short, with 12 bases between. The germline CDR1 and CDR2 sequences are SEHNR and FQNEAQ (reference sequence). CDR3 nucleotides: TGTGCCAGCAGCCTAGGGGGTGGAACCGGGGAGCTGTTTTTT. This encodes CASSLGGGTGELFF.

The sample holds one count of this clone. V gene TRBV4-3 combines with J gene TRBJ2-1; 11 nucleotides align to TRBD2. Trimming cost V 2 bases and J 6 bases; bases outside gene matches: 9. The CDR3 loop spans 17 amino acids. CDR1 and CDR2 from the germline V gene are LGHNA and YSLEER. CDR3 coding DNA: TGCGCCAGCAGCCAAACTCTAACGGGACTAGCGGCCAATGAGCAGTTCTTC. This sequence encodes CASSQTLTGLAANEQFF.

This sequence joins TRBV29-1 and TRBJ2-1, with 10 bases matching TRBD1. The CDR3 spans 14 residues. V dropped 4 bases and J dropped 3; count of bases not matched to a gene: 3. Germline V lookup: CDR1 SQVTM, CDR2 ANQGSEA. CDR3: CSVADRGLYNEQFF. The CDR3 nucleotides read TGCAGCGTTGCCGACAGGGGGCTCTACAATGAGCAGTTCTTC.

This clone was seen a few times. The sample has other DNA sequences that encode this CDR3 too. V is TRBV5-8 and J is TRBJ1-6, with a weak D call TRBD1 (5 bases). CDR3 length equals 14 residues. Trimming pared 0 bases from V and 6 bases from J, leaving 7 bases between. In germline, CDR1 is SGHTS, CDR2 YDEGEE. The CDR3 spells CASSLGQGNSPLHF. The CDR3 DNA follows: TGTGCCAGCAGCTTGGGGCAGGGTAATTCACCCCTCCACTTT.

The count of this clone is one. The V and J genes are TRBV7-2 and TRBJ2-3; 7 bases are shared with TRBD2. Trimming cost V 1 base and J 3 bases; bases outside gene matches: 7. The CDR3 contains 16 residues. Germline loops: CDR1 SGHTA, CDR2 FQGNSA. CDR3 DNA sequence: TGTGCCAGCAGCTTAGGGGCGGGAGTGCGTACAGATACGCAGTATTTT. Protein sequence: CASSLGAGVRTDTQYF.

V is TRBV27 and J is TRBJ1-1; no clear D gene. The V end lost 5 bases, the J end lost 6 bases, and 13 bases lay between the germline ends. Germline V gene data show CDR1 as MNHEY and CDR2 as SMNVEV (reference sequence). The CDR3 sequence is 13 residues long. In DNA, the CDR3 is TGTGCCAGCAGTCCCCCCGATTGGGCTGAAGCTTTCTTT. Translated: CASSPPDWAEAFF.

The J gene is TRBJ2-7, the V gene TRBV4-2; 10 nucleotides line up with TRBD2. The CDR3 contains 18 residues. CDR1 LGHNA and CDR2 YNFKEQ come from the germline V gene. J gave up 3 bases and V 3 bases, and 14 bases lay outside the gene matches. CDR3 region: CASSQGDTSGATVYEQYF. The CDR3 region has the DNA TGTGCCAGCAGCCAGGGGGACACTAGCGGGGCTACGGTCTACGAGCAGTACTTC.

The rearrangement uses TRBV9 and TRBJ2-5; 13 nucleotides align to TRBD2. The J call may be in error: the DNA end matches TRBJ2-7 better. This CDR3 has 15 amino acids. Germline V gene data show CDR1 as SGDLS and CDR2 as YYNGEE. The CDR3 nucleotides are TGTGCCAGCAGCGCTACTAGCGGGAGGGCCAACGAGCAGTACTTC. Amino acid sequence: CASSATSGRANEQYF.